The entry that follows covers one T cell receptor beta chain sequence. What it binds is not known. This sample is part of a study of T cell responses to AZD1222 COVID-19 vaccine. The CDR3 sequence is 17 residues long. From germline, CDR1 is SQVTM and CDR2 ANQGSEA. The J segment lost 6 bases and the V segment lost 4 bases, leaving 12 bases of the junction unmatched. General observations from the study: Mapped onto spike, vaccine-associated CD4 TCRs spanned it and were dominant at 160-218 and 743-854. Clonal diversity was possibly underestimated; the donors were predominantly white British and more often female. Only a handful of individuals given AZD1222 were seropositive at baseline.

The table came from immunoSEQ multiplex PCR; TCRdb's copy has only in-frame clones and leaves some out. The table lists some 150,000 clones, around nine tenths of them singletons. This TCR was sampled from an adult who received the AZD1222 COVID-19 vaccine. Sequenced material: peripheral blood, taken 28 days after the second AZD1222 dose. The chain is built from TRBV29-1 and TRBJ2-2, with 12 positions matching TRBD1. DNA for the CDR3: TGCAGCGTTGGAGGGAGGCAGGGACAGGGGGCCTCCGGGGAGCTGTTTTTT. Encoded protein: CSVGGRQGQGASGELFF.